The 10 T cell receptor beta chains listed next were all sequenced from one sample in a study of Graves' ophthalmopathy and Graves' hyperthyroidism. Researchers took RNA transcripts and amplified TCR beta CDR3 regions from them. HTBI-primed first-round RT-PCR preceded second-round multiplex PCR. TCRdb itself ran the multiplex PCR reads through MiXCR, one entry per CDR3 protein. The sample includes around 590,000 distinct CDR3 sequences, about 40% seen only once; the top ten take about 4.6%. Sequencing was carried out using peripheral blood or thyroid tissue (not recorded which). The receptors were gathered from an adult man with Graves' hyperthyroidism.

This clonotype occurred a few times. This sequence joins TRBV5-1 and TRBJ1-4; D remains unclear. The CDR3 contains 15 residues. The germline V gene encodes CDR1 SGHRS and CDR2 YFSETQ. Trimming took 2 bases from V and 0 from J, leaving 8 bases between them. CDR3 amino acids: CASSFGEATNEKLFF. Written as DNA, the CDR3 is TGCGCCAGCAGCTTCGGCGAAGCAACTAATGAAAAACTGTTTTTT.

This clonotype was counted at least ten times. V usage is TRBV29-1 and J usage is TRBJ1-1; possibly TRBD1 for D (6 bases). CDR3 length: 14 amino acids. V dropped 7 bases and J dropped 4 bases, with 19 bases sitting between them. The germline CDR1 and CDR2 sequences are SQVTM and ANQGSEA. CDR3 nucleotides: TGCAGCGCCTGTTCGGACAGTCTGTGCACTGAAGCTTTCTTT. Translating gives CSACSDSLCTEAFF.

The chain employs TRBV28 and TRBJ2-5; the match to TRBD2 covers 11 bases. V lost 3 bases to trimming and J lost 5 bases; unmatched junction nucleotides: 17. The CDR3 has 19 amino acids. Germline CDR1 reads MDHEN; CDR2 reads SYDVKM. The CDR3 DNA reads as TGTGCCAGCAGTTTGGGCCAGTTCGGGGTAGCGGGGGGGCAGGAGACCCAGTACTTC. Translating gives CASSLGQFGVAGGQETQYF.

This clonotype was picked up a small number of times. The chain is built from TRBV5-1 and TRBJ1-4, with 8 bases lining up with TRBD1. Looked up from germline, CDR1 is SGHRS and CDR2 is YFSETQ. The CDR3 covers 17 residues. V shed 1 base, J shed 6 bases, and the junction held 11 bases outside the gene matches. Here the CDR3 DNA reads TGCGCCAGCAGCTTGACGGGGCCAGGGGGCGAAGATGAAAAACTGTTTTTT. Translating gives CASSLTGPGGEDEKLFF.

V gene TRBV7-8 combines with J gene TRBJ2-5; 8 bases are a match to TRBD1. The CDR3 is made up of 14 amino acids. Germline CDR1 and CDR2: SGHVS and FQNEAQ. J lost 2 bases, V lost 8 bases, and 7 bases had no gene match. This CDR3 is CASVLDREQETQYF. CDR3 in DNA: TGTGCCAGCGTCCTGGACAGGGAGCAAGAGACCCAGTACTTC. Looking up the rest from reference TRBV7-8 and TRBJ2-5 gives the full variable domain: GAGVSQSPRYKVAKRGQDVALRCDPISGHVSLFWYQQALGQGPEFLTYFQNEAQLDKSGLPSDRFFAERPEGSVSTLKIQRTQQEDSAVYLCASVLDREQETQYFGPGTRLLVL.

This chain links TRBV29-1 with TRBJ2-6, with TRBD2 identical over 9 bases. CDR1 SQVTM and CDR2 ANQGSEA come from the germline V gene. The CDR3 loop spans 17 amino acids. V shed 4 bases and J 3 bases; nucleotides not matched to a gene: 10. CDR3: CSVGSLAGSYGANVLTF. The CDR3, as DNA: TGCAGCGTTGGGTCGCTAGCGGGATCGTATGGGGCCAACGTCCTGACTTTC.

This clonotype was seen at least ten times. The CDR3 DNA reads TGTGCCAGCAGCTCAGGCCTACAGGGGGAAATCACTGAAGCTTTCTTT. It codes for CASSSGLQGEITEAFF. J is TRBJ1-1 and V is TRBV7-3; 8 nucleotides match TRBD1. CDR3 length equals 16 residues. The V gene's germline CDR1 is SGHTA and CDR2 FQGTGA. Germline trimming cut 4 bases from V and 4 bases from J; bases unmatched to any gene: 11. The full variable domain, completed using reference TRBV7-3 and TRBJ1-1, is GAGVSQTPSNKVTEKGKYVELRCDPISGHTALYWYRQSLGQGPEFLIYFQGTGAADDSGLPNDRFFAVRPEGSVSTLKIQRTERGDSAVYLCASSSGLQGEITEAFFGQGTRLTVV.

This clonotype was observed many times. This CDR3 reads CASSILGSPLHF. The CDR3 nucleotides are TGTGCCAGTAGTATTCTAGGTTCACCCCTCCACTTT. The chain carries TRBV19 and TRBJ1-6; no reliable D call. The germline gives CDR1 LNHDA, CDR2 SQIVND (reference sequence). CDR3 length: 12 residues. With 3 bases removed from V and 9 bases from J, the gap between germline ends came to 6 bases. The variable domain in full, with the rest retrieved from reference TRBV19 and TRBJ1-6, is DGGITQSPKYLFRKEGQNVTLSCEQNLNHDAMYWYRQDPGQGLRLIYYSQIVNDFQKGDIAEGYSVSREKKESFPLTVTSAQKNPTAFYLCASSILGSPLHFGNGTRLTVT.

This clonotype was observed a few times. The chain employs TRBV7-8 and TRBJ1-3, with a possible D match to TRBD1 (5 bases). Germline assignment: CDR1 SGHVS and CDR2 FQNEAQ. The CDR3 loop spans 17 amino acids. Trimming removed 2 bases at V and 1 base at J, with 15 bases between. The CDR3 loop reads CASSLMWGRNSGNTIYF. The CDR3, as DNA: TGTGCCAGCAGCTTAATGTGGGGCAGGAATTCTGGAAACACCATATATTTT. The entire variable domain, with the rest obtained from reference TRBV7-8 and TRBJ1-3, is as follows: GAGVSQSPRYKVAKRGQDVALRCDPISGHVSLFWYQQALGQGPEFLTYFQNEAQLDKSGLPSDRFFAERPEGSVSTLKIQRTQQEDSAVYLCASSLMWGRNSGNTIYFGEGSWLTVV.

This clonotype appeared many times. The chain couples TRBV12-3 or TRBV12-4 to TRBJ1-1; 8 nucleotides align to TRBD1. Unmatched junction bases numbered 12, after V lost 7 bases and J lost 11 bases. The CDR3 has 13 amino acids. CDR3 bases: TGTGCCAGCACTCCACCGGACAGGGTGGGCGCTTTCTTT. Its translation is CASTPPDRVGAFF.